Below, 10 T cell receptor beta chains from the same sample are listed, as sequenced in a study of T cell responses to AZD1222 COVID-19 vaccine. The protocol was immunoSEQ multiplex PCR, while the TCRdb copy is restricted to in-frame clones and leaves out a portion. In the table there are 120,000 to 150,000 clones, roughly 90% of which are singletons. Source: peripheral blood, taken on day 0 of AZD1222 vaccination. The source of these receptors is an adult in good health.

As DNA, the CDR3 is TGCGCCAGCAGCCAAGATGGCGGACAGGGCTACGAGCAGTACTTC. This sequence encodes CASSQDGGQGYEQYF. V gene TRBV4-3 combines with J gene TRBJ2-7; 8 bases line up with TRBD1. V was pared by 0 bases and J by 3 bases, with 4 bases of the junction left unmatched. This CDR3 has 15 residues. Germline V gene sequence: CDR1 LGHNA, CDR2 YSLEER.

The chain is built from TRBV5-1 and TRBJ2-2; possibly TRBD1 for D (6 bases). The V gene lost 1 base and the J gene lost 7 bases, with 14 bases spanning the gap. Per the germline V gene, CDR1 is SGHRS and CDR2 is YFSETQ. The CDR3 runs to 15 residues. CDR3 nucleotide sequence: TGCGCCAGCAGCTTGCAAGGACAGCCATACGGGGAGCTGTTTTTT. It is translated as CASSLQGQPYGELFF.

The chain joins TRBV9 to TRBJ2-1; 11 positions match TRBD2. Looked up from germline, CDR1 is SGDLS and CDR2 is YYNGEE. The ends lost 0 bases at V and 9 bases at J; junction bases unmatched: 5. The CDR3 length is 15 residues. CDR3 bases: TGTGCCAGCAGCGTAGAGACTAGCGGGACCAGTGAGCAGTTCTTC. Its protein is CASSVETSGTSEQFF.

The chain employs TRBV29-1 and TRBJ1-5; a possible D gene is TRBD1 (5 bases). Trimming took 4 bases from V and 4 from J, leaving 11 bases between them. CDR3 size: 13 residues. Germline CDR1 reads SQVTM; CDR2 reads ANQGSEA. Here the CDR3 reads CSVGAGMNQPQHF. The CDR3 DNA reads as TGCAGCGTTGGGGCAGGGATGAATCAGCCCCAGCATTTT.

CDR3 amino acids: CASSSSPAYEQYF. The CDR3 region has the DNA TGTGCCAGCAGCTCTTCGCCGGCCTACGAGCAGTACTTC. The J gene is TRBJ2-7, the V gene TRBV7-9; D uncertain. In germline, CDR1 is SEHNR, CDR2 FQNEAQ (reference sequence). This CDR3 has 13 residues. The V and J ends lost 4 bases and 2 bases respectively, with 9 bases between them.

CDR3 nucleotides: TGTGCCAGCAGCGTAGCCCCCGGGACTAGTGAAGGAGAGCAGTTCTTC. It encodes CASSVAPGTSEGEQFF. The genes are TRBV9 and TRBJ2-1; 8 bases are shared with TRBD2. The CDR3 runs 16 residues. V lost 0 bases and J lost 10; bases outside the gene matches: 12. Germline lookup yields CDR1 SGDLS and CDR2 YYNGEE.

The V and J genes are TRBV23-1 and TRBJ1-1; tentative D call: TRBD1 (5 bases). TRBV23-1 is designated an ORF whose function remains uncertain. V shed 1 base and J shed 11 bases, with 17 bases lying between them. This CDR3 spans 14 amino acids. CDR3 bases: TGCGCCAGCAGTCAATACGGGGGAGGGAGGAGGGCTTTCTTT. As protein: CASSQYGGGRRAFF.

This clone was recorded only once. This sequence joins TRBV27 and TRBJ2-7, with 12 bases matching TRBD2. CDR3 length: 16 amino acids. The V segment lost 5 bases and the J segment 2 bases; nucleotides outside the gene matches: 7. The germline CDR1 and CDR2 sequences are MNHEY and SMNVEV (reference sequence). The DNA of the CDR3 is TGTGCCAGCAGTCCGCACCTAGCGGGAGGGCCCTACGAGCAGTACTTC. This translates into CASSPHLAGGPYEQYF.

Details on this clone: In the same sample, other DNA sequences code for this CDR3. CDR3 coding DNA: TGTGCCAGCAGCTTGACAGGGGACACTGAAGCTTTCTTT. Residues: CASSLTGDTEAFF. The gene calls are TRBV7-3 and TRBJ1-1, with TRBD1 matching over 8 bases. Germline V gene sequence: CDR1 SGHTA, CDR2 FQGTGA. V trimming: 3 bases; J trimming: 3 bases; junction bases outside the gene matches: 0. This CDR3 has 13 residues.

This rearrangement joins TRBV10-3 to TRBJ2-2; possible D gene TRBD1, 6 bases. V dropped 8 bases and J dropped 7 bases, with 17 bases sitting between them. The CDR3 runs 14 residues. Germline V gives CDR1 ENHRY, CDR2 SYGVKD. CDR3 DNA: TGTGCCATCCAGGGGCGCGAAGGCAACGGGGAGCTGTTTTTT. Its translation is CAIQGREGNGELFF.